These 28 T cell receptor beta chains were all obtained from the same sample, sequenced in a study of cytomegalovirus exposure and HLA in healthy donors. Amplification used 60 Vbeta primers and 13 Jbeta primers. Assay: immunoSEQ multiplex PCR; the TCRdb copy retains only in-frame clones and omits some. The sample shows about 160,000 clones, about 81% of them seen only once. Sequenced material: PBMCs. These receptor sequences come from a woman aged 45-60 years in good health and CMV-seropositive.

The chain employs TRBV9 and TRBJ2-5, with 8 bases identical to TRBD1. With the DNA end fitting TRBJ2-7 better, the J assignment may be wrong. The germline gives CDR1 SGDLS, CDR2 YYNGEE. The length of the CDR3 is 16 residues. The CDR3 reads CASSVAVVTGAYEQYF. CDR3 bases: TGTGCCAGCAGCGTAGCCGTCGTGACAGGGGCCTACGAGCAGTACTTC.

Here the CDR3 DNA reads TGTGCCAGCAGTGATGGAGGGTCAGCCTACGAGCAGTACTTC. It translates to CASSDGGSAYEQYF. The chain uses TRBV6-1 and TRBJ2-7, with D possibly being TRBD2 (6 bases). The V end was cut by 3 bases, the J end by 2 bases, with 11 bases between. The CDR3 sequence is 14 residues long. CDR1 MNHNS and CDR2 SASEGT come from the germline V gene.

Note on this clone: Likely a read error: the CDR3 ends without its conserved phenylalanine or tryptophan. The V gene is TRBV19, the J gene TRBJ2-7; 7 positions match TRBD1. The CDR3 runs to 14 residues. Germline V gene data show CDR1 as LNHDA and CDR2 as SQIVND (reference sequence). Trimming removed 4 bases from V and 5 bases from J; junction bases left unmatched: 8. The CDR3 here is CASSNPGQVNEQYL. The CDR3 DNA reads as TGTGCCAGTAGTAACCCAGGACAGGTTAACGAGCAGTACCTC.

This clone has a handful of counts. The rearrangement joins TRBV7-3 to TRBJ2-5; perhaps TRBD1 as D (6 bases). Germline V gives CDR1 SGHTA, CDR2 FQGTGA. V was cut by 5 bases and J by 5 bases, with 12 bases left in between. The CDR3 runs 13 residues. For the CDR3, the DNA is TGTGCCAGCAGCCCAGGGGTTTCCGAGACCCAGTACTTC. This codes for CASSPGVSETQYF. Drawing the rest from reference TRBV7-3 and TRBJ2-5, the complete variable domain is GAGVSQTPSNKVTEKGKYVELRCDPISGHTALYWYRQSLGQGPEFLIYFQGTGAADDSGLPNDRFFAVRPEGSVSTLKIQRTERGDSAVYLCASSPGVSETQYFGPGTRLLVL.

This clone has just one count. The chain recombines TRBV7-6 with TRBJ1-3; D remains unclear. This CDR3 is built from 14 residues. Trimming pared 5 bases from V and 3 bases from J, leaving 11 bases between. Germline V gives CDR1 SGHVS, CDR2 FNYEAQ. Here the CDR3 reads CASSARLNGNTIYF. Written as DNA, the CDR3 is TGTGCCAGCAGCGCCCGGTTAAATGGAAACACCATATATTTT.

The CDR3 region is CASSWLVTDTQYF. CDR3 nucleotides: TGTGCCAGCTCATGGCTTGTGACAGATACGCAGTATTTT. The genes are TRBV18 and TRBJ2-3, with D hard to call. The CDR3 totals 13 residues. Germline V gene data show CDR1 as KGHSH and CDR2 as LQKENI. V was clipped by 5 bases and J by 3 bases, with 9 bases between them.

The rearrangement joins TRBV28 to TRBJ1-4, with unresolved D. The CDR3 spans 16 residues. Trimming removed 6 bases from V and 0 bases from J, with 14 bases in between. Germline CDR1 is MDHEN and CDR2 is SYDVKM. CDR3 region: CASRKTAGATNEKLFF. As DNA, the CDR3 is TGTGCCAGCAGAAAAACGGCGGGTGCAACTAATGAAAAACTGTTTTTT.

The chain uses TRBV2 and TRBJ1-6; no definite D call. Germline V lookup: CDR1 SNHLY, CDR2 FYNNEI. CDR3 size: 12 residues. Trimming shortened V by 5 bases and J by 9 bases, and 8 bases separated the two germline ends. The CDR3 here is CASSPRSSPLHF. The CDR3 nucleotides read TGTGCCAGCAGTCCTCGCAGTTCACCCCTCCACTTT.

The V gene is TRBV5-1, the J gene TRBJ2-5; 11 nucleotides agree with TRBD2. V shed 4 bases and J 1 base; nucleotides not matched to a gene: 9. The length of the CDR3 is 17 residues. CDR1 is SGHRS, CDR2 YFSETQ, per germline. CDR3 sequence: CASSGGMTSGAQETQYF. Written as DNA, the CDR3 is TGCGCCAGCAGCGGCGGGATGACTAGCGGGGCCCAAGAGACCCAGTACTTC. The full variable domain, with the rest looked up from reference TRBV5-1 and TRBJ2-5, is KAGVTQTPRYLIKTRGQQVTLSCSPISGHRSVSWYQQTPGQGLQFLFEYFSETQRNKGNFPGRFSGRQFSNSRSEMNVSTLELGDSALYLCASSGGMTSGAQETQYFGPGTRLLVL.

In its sample, this clone was seen a few times. The chain uses TRBV2 and TRBJ1-1, with D maybe TRBD1 (5 bases). The CDR3 totals 15 residues. The V end was cut by 4 bases, the J end by 5 bases, with 17 bases between. Germline CDR1 is SNHLY and CDR2 is FYNNEI. In nucleotides, the CDR3 is TGTGCCAGCAGTGGACCAGGGATGATGGAGACTGAAGCTTTCTTT. Translating it yields CASSGPGMMETEAFF.

This clone came up a few times. This rearrangement joins TRBV5-5 to TRBJ1-2; 11 bases map to TRBD1. V shed 1 base and J 10 bases; nucleotides not matched to a gene: 9. Germline-derived CDR1 and CDR2 are SGHKS and YYEKEE (reference sequence). This CDR3 is built from 15 residues. Here the CDR3 DNA reads TGTGCCAGCAGCTTGTCATCTGGACAGGGGGCTGCCTACACCTTC. Protein sequence: CASSLSSGQGAAYTF.

This chain uses TRBV6-1 with TRBJ2-7, with D unclear. CDR3 length: 13 amino acids. Germline values: CDR1 MNHNS, CDR2 SASEGT. Trimming took off 2 bases at V and 1 base at J, with 6 bases between the two ends. For the CDR3, the DNA is TGTGCCAGCAGTGAATCCGTATCCTACGAGCAGTACTTC. The encoded protein is CASSESVSYEQYF.

This clone was seen once. V and J are TRBV5-4 and TRBJ1-2, with TRBD1 as a possible D gene (6 bases). Trimming cost V 4 bases and J 5 bases, with 15 bases left between them. The CDR3 runs 14 residues. Germline loops: CDR1 SGHNT, CDR2 YYREEE (reference sequence). CDR3 protein: CASSLQGQIYGYTF. The CDR3 DNA is TGTGCCAGCAGCCTGCAAGGACAGATTTATGGCTACACCTTC.

The rearrangement links TRBV9 to TRBJ2-1, with 7 bases that match TRBD1. Germline loops: CDR1 SGDLS, CDR2 YYNGEE. This CDR3 is 15 amino acids long. Trimming at V came to 0 bases and at J to 5 bases, leaving 5 bases not matched to a gene. The CDR3 nucleotides read TGTGCCAGCAGCGTAGCGGACAGGCCAAACAATGAGCAGTTCTTC. This gives the protein CASSVADRPNNEQFF.

The genes are TRBV14 and TRBJ1-2, with a weak D call TRBD1 (6 bases). Germline CDR1 SGHDN, CDR2 FVKESK. The CDR3 length is 13 residues. Trimming cost V 5 bases and J 4 bases, with 11 bases left between them. This CDR3 reads CASSAGQIYGYTF. As DNA, the CDR3 is TGTGCCAGCAGCGCTGGACAGATCTATGGCTACACCTTC.

V is TRBV7-6 and J is TRBJ2-1; TRBD1 is a possible D gene (5 bases). The V gene's germline CDR1 is SGHVS and CDR2 FNYEAQ. The CDR3 contains 14 residues. V lost 0 bases and J lost 4, with 7 bases in between. CDR3 bases: TGTGCCAGCAGCTTAGCTCGGACATACAATGAGCAGTTCTTC. Its translation is CASSLARTYNEQFF.

The chain is built from TRBV7-9 and TRBJ2-1, with 10 bases aligning to TRBD2. This CDR3 contains 18 residues. V shed 5 bases and J 4 bases; nucleotides not matched to a gene: 14. Germline CDR1 is SEHNR and CDR2 is FQNEAQ (reference sequence). In DNA, the CDR3 is TGTGCCAGCAGCCTCCCCCCCCGGCTAGCGGGGGCGTACAATGAGCAGTTCTTC. Protein sequence: CASSLPPRLAGAYNEQFF.

This clone was detected only once. The chain links TRBV2 to TRBJ2-7; D possibly corresponds to TRBD2 (6 bases). The length of the CDR3 is 12 residues. Germline V gives CDR1 SNHLY, CDR2 FYNNEI. V lost 4 bases, J lost 6 bases, and 10 bases lay in between. The CDR3 region has the DNA TGTGCCAGCAGTGTCGGGAGCGGCGAGCAGTACTTC. It encodes CASSVGSGEQYF.

The J gene is TRBJ1-5, the V gene TRBV10-3; 8 nucleotides match TRBD1. The CDR3 loop spans 15 amino acids. Germline trimming cut 5 bases from V and 0 bases from J; bases unmatched to any gene: 3. Germline CDR1 reads ENHRY; CDR2 reads SYGVKD. The CDR3 DNA reads TGTGCCATCAGTCCGACAGGGGATAGCAATCAGCCCCAGCATTTT. It translates to CAISPTGDSNQPQHF.

The gene calls are TRBV29-1 and TRBJ1-5, with 9 bases fitting TRBD1. Germline loops: CDR1 SQVTM, CDR2 ANQGSEA. J lost 4 bases, V lost 6 bases, and 7 bases had no gene match. This CDR3 is built from 14 residues. CDR3 sequence: CSVAGTGQNQPQHF. CDR3 DNA: TGCAGCGTAGCAGGGACAGGGCAAAATCAGCCCCAGCATTTT.

Here the CDR3 reads CASSSQRGARGDTQYF. The DNA of the CDR3 is TGTGCCAGCAGCTCGCAGCGGGGGGCCCGGGGAGATACGCAGTATTTT. J is TRBJ2-3 and V is TRBV7-9, with 9 bases that match TRBD2. V gave up 4 bases and J gave up 5 bases; unmatched junction bases: 10. Per germline, CDR1 SEHNR and CDR2 FQNEAQ (reference sequence). The CDR3 runs 16 residues.

In its sample, this clone was seen a few times. The gene calls are TRBV4-2 and TRBJ2-7; 9 bases agree with TRBD2. With 1 base clipped from V and 3 bases from J, the junction kept 7 bases outside the gene matches. The CDR3 length is 16 residues. Per the germline V gene, CDR1 is LGHNA and CDR2 is YNFKEQ. The CDR3 DNA reads as TGTGCCAGCAGCCAAGGGAGCACGCGGGGGGGCTACGAGCAGTACTTC. It yields the protein CASSQGSTRGGYEQYF.

This clone was detected only once. The sample contains more than one DNA sequence encoding this CDR3. The chain is built from TRBV6-1 and TRBJ1-5; no firm D call. Germline CDR1 is MNHNS and CDR2 is SASEGT. The CDR3 spans 13 residues. V lost 6 bases and J lost 0, with 6 bases in between. The CDR3 reads CASSESSNQPQHF. The CDR3, as DNA: TGTGCCAGCAGCGAGAGTAGCAATCAGCCCCAGCATTTT.

This clone has just a few counts. The V and J genes are TRBV10-3 and TRBJ2-5, with a tentative D call TRBD1 (7 bases). The V gene lost 6 bases and the J gene lost 4 bases, with 12 bases spanning the gap. This CDR3 contains 13 residues. Looked up from germline, CDR1 is ENHRY and CDR2 is SYGVKD. The CDR3 reads CAISTGDSETQYF. In DNA form, the CDR3 reads TGTGCCATCAGCACAGGGGACTCAGAGACCCAGTACTTC.

The V call is TRBV25-1, the J call TRBJ2-3, with TRBD2 matching 7 bases. Germline values: CDR1 MGHDK, CDR2 SYGVNS. This CDR3 spans 16 amino acids. V trimming: 1 base; J trimming: 1 base; junction bases outside the gene matches: 5. This CDR3 reads CASSESPGRGTDTQYF. CDR3 coding DNA: TGTGCCAGCAGTGAATCTCCGGGGAGGGGCACAGATACGCAGTATTTT.

This clone was seen a few times. The chain has TRBV2 and TRBJ1-1; D gene ambiguous. Trimming cost V 7 bases and J 1 base, with 13 bases left between them. The germline V gene encodes CDR1 SNHLY and CDR2 FYNNEI. The CDR3 runs to 14 residues. The CDR3 loop is CASNAGNWNTEAFF. The CDR3 DNA reads as TGTGCCAGCAACGCAGGAAACTGGAACACTGAAGCTTTCTTT.

The rearrangement uses TRBV9 and TRBJ2-7; 10 bases map to TRBD2. This CDR3 is 16 amino acids long. V was clipped by 0 bases and J by 4 bases; unmatched bases: 7. CDR1 is SGDLS and CDR2 is YYNGEE in the germline V gene. The CDR3 DNA is TGTGCCAGCAGCGTAGATAGCGGGGGGCCAAGGTACGAGCAGTACTTC. Its translation is CASSVDSGGPRYEQYF.

V usage is TRBV4-1 and J usage is TRBJ2-3, with TRBD2 as a possible D gene (5 bases). Trimming removed 2 bases at V and 11 bases at J, with 11 bases between. Per the germline V gene, CDR1 is MGHRA and CDR2 is YSYEKL. The CDR3 length is 12 residues. CDR3 nucleotides: TGCGCCAGCAGCCAACCGGGGAGTCTGCAGTATTTT. Its translation is CASSQPGSLQYF.